Here is one TCR beta chain with its context. The data were obtained in a study of blood T cell repertoires in COVID-19. Under the authors' procedure: Reference gene primer amplification in the assay estimated nucleated cell counts. Assay used: immunoSEQ multiplex PCR; TCRdb lists only in-frame clones, some missing. V and J calls and clone size are those listed in that table; D and trimming were worked out from the DNA. The sample has about 140,000 clones; 84% are singletons. CDR1 is MGHDK and CDR2 is SYGVNS in the germline V gene. V was pared by 8 bases and J by 4 bases, with 20 bases between. CDR3 length equals 15 residues.

This TCR came from a woman aged 55-70 years with acute or convalescent COVID-19. The chain carries TRBV25-1 and TRBJ1-2; a possible D gene is TRBD1 (6 bases). The specimen sequenced was peripheral blood. The CDR3 spells CASSSGGAKVYGYTF. In DNA form, the CDR3 reads TGTGCCAGCTCCTCGGGGGGCGCTAAGGTCTATGGCTACACCTTC.